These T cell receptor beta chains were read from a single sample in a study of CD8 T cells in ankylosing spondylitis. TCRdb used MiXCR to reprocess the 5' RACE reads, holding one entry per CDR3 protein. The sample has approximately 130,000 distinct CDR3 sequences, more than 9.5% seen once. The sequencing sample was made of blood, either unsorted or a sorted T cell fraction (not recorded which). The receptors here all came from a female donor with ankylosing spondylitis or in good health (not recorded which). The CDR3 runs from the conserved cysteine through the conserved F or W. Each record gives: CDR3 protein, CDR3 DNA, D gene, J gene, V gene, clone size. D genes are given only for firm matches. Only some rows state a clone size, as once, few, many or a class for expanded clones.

CDR3aa: CASSSGTGEEFF; CDR3nt: TGTGCCAGCAGTTCCGGAACAGGTGAGGAGTTCTTC; d_gene: NA; j_gene: TRBJ2-1; v_gene: TRBV12-3/TRBV12-4; abundance: many
CDR3aa: CAISDLRDPGNEQFF; CDR3nt: TGTGCCATCAGTGATTTGAGGGATCCGGGAAATGAGCAGTTCTTC; d_gene: NA; j_gene: TRBJ2-1; v_gene: TRBV10-3; abundance: many
CDR3aa: CATLTSFNTDTQYF; CDR3nt: TGTGCCACCCTGACTAGTTTCAATACAGATACGCAGTATTTT; d_gene: NA; j_gene: TRBJ2-3; v_gene: TRBV28; abundance: many
CDR3aa: CASDEAGLNEQFF; CDR3nt: TGTGCCAGCGATGAAGCGGGCTTAAATGAGCAGTTCTTC; d_gene: NA; j_gene: TRBJ2-1; v_gene: TRBV2; abundance: many
CDR3aa: CASSLGGGRGTEAFF; CDR3nt: TGTGCCAGCAGCCTAGGGGGGGGGAGGGGAACTGAAGCTTTCTTT; d_gene: NA; j_gene: TRBJ1-1; v_gene: TRBV7-9; abundance: many
CDR3aa: CASSIREDGVAFF; CDR3nt: TGTGCCAGCAGTATAAGGGAGGATGGGGTGGCTTTCTTT; d_gene: NA; j_gene: TRBJ1-1; v_gene: TRBV12-3/TRBV12-4; abundance: many
CDR3aa: CSAGKGMADTQYF; CDR3nt: TGCAGCGCTGGAAAGGGGATGGCAGATACGCAGTATTTT; d_gene: NA; j_gene: TRBJ2-3; v_gene: TRBV29-1; abundance: many
CDR3aa: CSARDGPGGIWTEAFF; CDR3nt: TGCAGTGCTAGAGATGGGCCAGGGGGCATTTGGACTGAAGCTTTCTTT; d_gene: TRBD1; j_gene: TRBJ1-1; v_gene: TRBV20-1; abundance: NA
CDR3aa: CASSTGARGDTF; CDR3nt: TGTGCCAGCAGCACAGGGGCGCGGGGCGACACCTTC; d_gene: TRBD1; j_gene: TRBJ1-2; v_gene: TRBV12-3/TRBV12-4; abundance: NA
CDR3aa: CSVPSQYTEAFF; CDR3nt: TGCAGCGTTCCATCCCAATACACTGAAGCTTTCTTT; d_gene: NA; j_gene: TRBJ1-1; v_gene: TRBV29-1; abundance: many
CDR3aa: CASSDNRQGRAEAFF; CDR3nt: TGTGCCAGCAGCGACAACCGACAGGGAAGAGCTGAAGCTTTCTTT; d_gene: TRBD1; j_gene: TRBJ1-1; v_gene: TRBV14; abundance: many
CDR3aa: CASRSGRSSYEQYF; CDR3nt: TGTGCCAGCAGGAGCGGGAGGAGCTCCTACGAGCAGTACTTC; d_gene: TRBD2; j_gene: TRBJ2-7; v_gene: TRBV12-3/TRBV12-4; abundance: many
CDR3aa: CAISRGVPNTGELFF; CDR3nt: TGTGCCATCAGTCGAGGGGTTCCGAACACCGGGGAGCTGTTTTTT; d_gene: NA; j_gene: TRBJ2-2; v_gene: TRBV10-3; abundance: many
CDR3aa: CAISESGGLTDTQYF; CDR3nt: TGTGCCATCAGTGAGTCCGGGGGTCTCACAGATACGCAGTATTTT; d_gene: NA; j_gene: TRBJ2-3; v_gene: TRBV10-3; abundance: many
CDR3aa: CASSTAASGAGELFF; CDR3nt: TGCGCCAGCAGCACGGCAGCTAGCGGGGCCGGGGAGCTGTTTTTT; d_gene: TRBD2; j_gene: TRBJ2-2; v_gene: TRBV5-1; abundance: many
CDR3aa: CSASRGSAEAFF; CDR3nt: TGCAGTGCTAGTCGGGGAAGCGCTGAAGCTTTCTTT; d_gene: NA; j_gene: TRBJ1-1; v_gene: TRBV20-1; abundance: many
CDR3aa: CASSQPWGASGANVLTF; CDR3nt: TGTGCCAGCAGCCAACCGTGGGGGGCCTCTGGGGCCAACGTCCTGACTTTC; d_gene: NA; j_gene: TRBJ2-6; v_gene: TRBV3-1; abundance: NA
CDR3aa: CASSDRQGQDSPLHF; CDR3nt: TGTGCCAGCAGCGATCGCCAGGGTCAAGATTCACCCCTCCACTTT; d_gene: NA; j_gene: TRBJ1-6; v_gene: TRBV7-9; abundance: few
CDR3aa: CASSQSYTGLPSYEQYF; CDR3nt: TGCGCCAGCAGTCAATCGTACACGGGACTACCGTCCTACGAGCAGTACTTC; d_gene: TRBD2; j_gene: TRBJ2-7; v_gene: TRBV23-1; abundance: NA
CDR3aa: CAWSLGTSRDEQHF; CDR3nt: TGTGCCTGGAGTCTCGGGACTAGCCGAGACGAGCAGCACTTC; d_gene: TRBD2; j_gene: TRBJ2-7; v_gene: TRBV30; abundance: NA
CDR3aa: CATGGGTTNQPQHF; CDR3nt: TGTGCCACAGGTGGGGGAACCACCAATCAGCCCCAGCATTTT; d_gene: NA; j_gene: TRBJ1-5; v_gene: TRBV24-1; abundance: many
CDR3aa: CASSRAGGGSTDTQYF; CDR3nt: TGTGCCAGCAGCCGGGCAGGCGGGGGCTCCACAGATACGCAGTATTTT; d_gene: NA; j_gene: TRBJ2-3; v_gene: TRBV7-7; abundance: many
CDR3aa: CASTPRQAPYYGYTF; CDR3nt: TGTGCCAGCACTCCCCGCCAGGCTCCTTACTATGGCTACACCTTC; d_gene: NA; j_gene: TRBJ1-2; v_gene: TRBV6-1; abundance: many
CDR3aa: CASSFAQLNTEAFF; CDR3nt: TGCGCCAGCAGCTTCGCTCAATTGAACACTGAAGCTTTCTTT; d_gene: NA; j_gene: TRBJ1-1; v_gene: TRBV5-1; abundance: many
CDR3aa: CASSSGQGSRQPQHF; CDR3nt: TGTGCCAGCAGCTCTGGACAGGGGTCCCGTCAGCCCCAGCATTTT; d_gene: TRBD1; j_gene: TRBJ1-5; v_gene: TRBV11-2; abundance: many
CDR3aa: CASSLTGGQFYEQYF; CDR3nt: TGCGCCAGCAGCTTGACGGGGGGGCAATTCTACGAGCAGTACTTC; d_gene: TRBD2; j_gene: TRBJ2-7; v_gene: TRBV5-1; abundance: NA
CDR3aa: CASSLNGGVQPQHF; CDR3nt: TGTGCCAGCAGTTTAAACGGGGGCGTTCAGCCCCAGCATTTT; d_gene: NA; j_gene: TRBJ1-5; v_gene: TRBV12-3/TRBV12-4; abundance: many
CDR3aa: CASSLQTSPGTGELFF; CDR3nt: TGCGCCAGCAGCCTCCAGACTAGCCCTGGCACCGGGGAGCTGTTTTTT; d_gene: TRBD2; j_gene: TRBJ2-2; v_gene: TRBV5-1; abundance: many
CDR3aa: CASSQDGLAHNEQFF; CDR3nt: TGTGCCAGCAGCCAAGATGGACTAGCGCACAATGAGCAGTTCTTC; d_gene: TRBD2; j_gene: TRBJ2-1; v_gene: TRBV4-2; abundance: many
CDR3aa: CSATPLINYGYTF; CDR3nt: TGCAGTGCTACCCCACTAATTAACTATGGCTACACCTTC; d_gene: NA; j_gene: TRBJ1-2; v_gene: TRBV20-1; abundance: few
CDR3aa: CATSETVDQPQHF; CDR3nt: TGTGCCACCAGTGAGACAGTCGATCAGCCCCAGCATTTT; d_gene: NA; j_gene: TRBJ1-5; v_gene: TRBV24-1; abundance: many
CDR3aa: CTSSQDLRVPDTQYF; CDR3nt: TGTACCAGCAGCCAAGATCTTCGGGTTCCTGATACGCAGTATTTT; d_gene: NA; j_gene: TRBJ2-3; v_gene: TRBV3-1; abundance: NA
CDR3aa: CASSEALGLAAAGPYNEQFF; CDR3nt: TGTGCCAGCAGTGAAGCGCTGGGACTAGCGGCCGCCGGGCCCTACAATGAGCAGTTCTTC; d_gene: TRBD2; j_gene: TRBJ2-1; v_gene: TRBV6-1; abundance: many
CDR3aa: CSAPTSGGHYNEQFF; CDR3nt: TGCAGTGCACCGACTAGCGGGGGCCACTACAATGAGCAGTTCTTC; d_gene: TRBD2; j_gene: TRBJ2-1; v_gene: TRBV20-1; abundance: many
CDR3aa: CSVPGQGRSEAFF; CDR3nt: TGCAGCGTTCCGGGACAGGGGAGGAGTGAAGCTTTCTTT; d_gene: TRBD1; j_gene: TRBJ1-1; v_gene: TRBV29-1; abundance: many
CDR3aa: CASFIAGPSGTRDTQYF; CDR3nt: TGCGCCAGCTTCATTGCCGGGCCTAGCGGGACCAGAGATACGCAGTATTTT; d_gene: TRBD2; j_gene: TRBJ2-3; v_gene: TRBV10-2; abundance: many
CDR3aa: CASSPGGRNEKLFF; CDR3nt: TGTGCCAGCAGCCCAGGGGGCAGGAATGAAAAACTGTTTTTT; d_gene: TRBD1; j_gene: TRBJ1-4; v_gene: TRBV27; abundance: many
CDR3aa: CASSPPGVSGGYTF; CDR3nt: TGTGCCAGCAGCCCTCCAGGGGTCTCCGGGGGCTACACCTTC; d_gene: NA; j_gene: TRBJ1-2; v_gene: TRBV12-3/TRBV12-4; abundance: many
CDR3aa: CASSPAGQGEEPQHF; CDR3nt: TGCGCCAGCAGCCCGGCCGGACAGGGGGAAGAGCCCCAGCATTTT; d_gene: TRBD1; j_gene: TRBJ1-5; v_gene: TRBV5-1; abundance: many
CDR3aa: CASSSGLPGGWQFF; CDR3nt: TGCGCCAGCAGCTCAGGACTACCCGGAGGGTGGCAGTTCTTC; d_gene: NA; j_gene: TRBJ2-1; v_gene: TRBV5-1; abundance: many
CDR3aa: CASSFGLAGGPGSSTDTQYF; CDR3nt: TGTGCCAGCAGCTTCGGGTTAGCGGGGGGACCAGGATCTAGCACAGATACGCAGTATTTT; d_gene: TRBD2; j_gene: TRBJ2-3; v_gene: TRBV11-2; abundance: many
CDR3aa: CAISERQGMNTEAFF; CDR3nt: TGTGCCATCAGTGAGAGACAGGGGATGAACACTGAAGCTTTCTTT; d_gene: TRBD1; j_gene: TRBJ1-1; v_gene: TRBV10-3; abundance: many
CDR3aa: CASRRQGTYEQYF; CDR3nt: TGTGCCAGCAGAAGACAGGGAACCTACGAGCAGTACTTC; d_gene: TRBD1; j_gene: TRBJ2-7; v_gene: TRBV12-3/TRBV12-4; abundance: few
CDR3aa: CATSETGPLIGEQFF; CDR3nt: TGTGCCACCAGTGAAACCGGGCCCTTGATTGGGGAGCAGTTCTTC; d_gene: NA; j_gene: TRBJ2-1; v_gene: TRBV24-1; abundance: many
CDR3aa: CSAAWGSRTSGTGEQFF; CDR3nt: TGCAGCGCCGCCTGGGGGAGCCGGACTAGCGGGACCGGTGAGCAGTTCTTC; d_gene: TRBD2; j_gene: TRBJ2-1; v_gene: TRBV29-1; abundance: many
CDR3aa: CASSATGPAYEQYF; CDR3nt: TGTGCCAGCAGTGCGACAGGACCTGCCTACGAGCAGTACTTC; d_gene: NA; j_gene: TRBJ2-7; v_gene: TRBV2; abundance: few
CDR3aa: CSVEETSSF; CDR3nt: TGCAGCGTTGAAGAGACTAGCTCGTTT; d_gene: TRBD2; j_gene: TRBJ2-3; v_gene: TRBV29-1; abundance: few
CDR3aa: CSARAQRGGYEQFF; CDR3nt: TGCAGCGCGAGGGCGCAGCGGGGGGGCTATGAGCAGTTCTTC; d_gene: TRBD2; j_gene: TRBJ2-1; v_gene: TRBV29-1; abundance: many
CDR3aa: CATLLSGDGEAFF; CDR3nt: TGTGCCACCCTTCTGTCAGGGGATGGTGAAGCTTTCTTT; d_gene: NA; j_gene: TRBJ1-1; v_gene: TRBV24-1; abundance: many
CDR3aa: CASSYRQGEATNEKLFF; CDR3nt: TGCGCCAGCAGCTACCGACAGGGCGAGGCAACTAATGAAAAACTGTTTTTT; d_gene: TRBD1; j_gene: TRBJ1-4; v_gene: TRBV5-1; abundance: many
CDR3aa: CSARERKGKRPPGTDTF; CDR3nt: TGCAGTGCTAGAGAACGTAAGGGAAAGAGGCCCCCAGGTACGGACACCTTC; d_gene: NA; j_gene: TRBJ1-2; v_gene: TRBV20-1; abundance: many
CDR3aa: CASSLQGANVLTF; CDR3nt: TGTGCCAGCAGTTTGCAAGGGGCCAACGTCCTGACTTTC; d_gene: NA; j_gene: TRBJ2-6; v_gene: TRBV12-3/TRBV12-4; abundance: many
CDR3aa: CASTAKGGLDWNEQFF; CDR3nt: TGTGCCAGCACTGCGAAGGGGGGCTTGGATTGGAATGAGCAGTTCTTC; d_gene: NA; j_gene: TRBJ2-1; v_gene: TRBV9; abundance: many
CDR3aa: CASSQGPNQPQHF; CDR3nt: TGCGCCAGCAGCCAAGGACCCAATCAGCCCCAGCATTTT; d_gene: NA; j_gene: TRBJ1-5; v_gene: TRBV5-1; abundance: many
CDR3aa: CASGTGREQYF; CDR3nt: TGTGCCAGTGGTACAGGGCGCGAGCAGTACTTC; d_gene: NA; j_gene: TRBJ2-7; v_gene: TRBV19; abundance: NA
CDR3aa: CASSPSLAGGYNEQFF; CDR3nt: TGCGCCAGCAGCCCCAGTCTAGCGGGAGGCTACAATGAGCAGTTCTTC; d_gene: TRBD2; j_gene: TRBJ2-1; v_gene: TRBV5-1; abundance: few
CDR3aa: CASSAGLSYNEQFF; CDR3nt: TGTGCCAGCAGCGCGGGGCTTTCCTACAATGAGCAGTTCTTC; d_gene: NA; j_gene: TRBJ2-1; v_gene: TRBV2; abundance: many